This T cell receptor beta chain came from a study of blood T cell repertoires in COVID-19. How the authors handled the data: Scientists estimated how many nucleated cells there were by amplifying reference gene primers. Libraries were prepared by immunoSEQ multiplex PCR; TCRdb keeps only in-frame clonotypes and omits some of them. That table supplies the V and J calls and clone size; D and trimming were determined from the DNA. The table includes 200,000 to 300,000 clones, 86% detected once. The TCR originated in a woman of 80 years or more with COVID-19, enrolled during active disease. The sequenced sample was peripheral blood.

The DNA for the CDR3 is TGTGCCAGCAAGTACGCGACAGGGCGAGGGAATCAGCCCCAGCATTTT. It translates to CASKYATGRGNQPQHF. V is TRBV28 and J is TRBJ1-5, with 7 bases aligning to TRBD1. This CDR3 is built from 16 residues. Germline V gene data show CDR1 as MDHEN and CDR2 as SYDVKM. The J segment lost 4 bases and the V segment lost 7 bases, leaving 13 bases of the junction unmatched.